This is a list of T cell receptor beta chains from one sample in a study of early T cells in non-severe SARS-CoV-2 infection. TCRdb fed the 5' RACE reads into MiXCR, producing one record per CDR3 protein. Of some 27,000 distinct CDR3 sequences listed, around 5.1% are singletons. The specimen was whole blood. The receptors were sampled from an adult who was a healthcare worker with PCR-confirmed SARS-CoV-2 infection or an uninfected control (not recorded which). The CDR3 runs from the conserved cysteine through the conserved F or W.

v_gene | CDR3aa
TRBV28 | CASSPLVGVNTGELFF
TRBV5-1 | CASRMGLPYNEQFF
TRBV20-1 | CSARVGRTGAGYGYTF
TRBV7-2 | CASSLGSYNSPLHF
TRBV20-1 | CSAIAPPGAEAFF
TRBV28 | CATLLGDEQYF
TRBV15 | CATSGGQGVYGYTF
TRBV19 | CASSPDRVQPQHF
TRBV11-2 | CASSTPPGTSGRARYNEQFF
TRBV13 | CASSLRSADTQYF
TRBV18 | CASSPQQGGNTEAFF
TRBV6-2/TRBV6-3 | CASSSPRYGKNIQYF
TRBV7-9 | CASSFGTGYTF
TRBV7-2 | CASSFDTRNTEAFF
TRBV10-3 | CAMGKSYNEQFF
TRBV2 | CASSPWGQGAKDTQYF
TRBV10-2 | CASSETLAGTQETQYF
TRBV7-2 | CASSLNSGTTLGTQYF
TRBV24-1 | CATSDLQAGITDTQYF
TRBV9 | CASSVVGEQETQYF
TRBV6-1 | CASSLTGEFFSNQPQHF
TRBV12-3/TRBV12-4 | CASRTALRTDTQYF
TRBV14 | CASSRYRAGGRETQYF
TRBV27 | CASSFTGIHEQFF
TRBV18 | CASSRPGELFF
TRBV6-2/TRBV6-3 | CASNDRGSNQPQHF
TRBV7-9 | CASSPPAPHEETQYF
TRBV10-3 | CAISPGLAADTQYF
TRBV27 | CASSPGLAGTTDTQYF
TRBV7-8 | CASSPQTGGGNQPQHF
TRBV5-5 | CASSFGKTAYGYTF
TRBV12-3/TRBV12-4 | CASREGQGTNSPLHF
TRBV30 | CAWSVPGGGYTF
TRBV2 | CASSAQTHSPLHF
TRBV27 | CASSSSRDTDTQYF
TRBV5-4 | CASSLWDRTNNEQFF
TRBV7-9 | CASSLGVAGDTQYF
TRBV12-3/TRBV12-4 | CASSSTVNSPLHF
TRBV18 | CASSPTDEQFF
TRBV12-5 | CASGGYEQYF
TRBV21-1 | CANCNRDGRANEQYF
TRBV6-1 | CASSERGDSYNEQFF
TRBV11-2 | CASSTTTGFLEQYF
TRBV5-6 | CASSSGQGAGYNEQFF
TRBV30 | CAWSMRDRFTGELFF
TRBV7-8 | CASSLESREGYEQYF
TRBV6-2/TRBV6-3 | CASRHQRDTQYF
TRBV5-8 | CASSLTAENTIYF
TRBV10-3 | CAISEEPRDIWYQETQYF
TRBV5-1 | CASSSKGQGDGYTF
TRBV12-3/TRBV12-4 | CASSLGPYYEQYF
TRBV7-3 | CASSLRGGYNEQFF